This is a list of T cell receptor beta chains from one sample in a study of blood T cell repertoires in COVID-19. Clones were read by immunoSEQ multiplex PCR, and TCRdb kept only the in-frame ones, dropping some. The sample lists 350,000 to 400,000 clones, over 75% occurring once. Sequenced input: PBMCs or T cells enriched from blood (not recorded which). The receptors stem from a man between 18 and 35 years old who had recovered from COVID-19. The CDR3 runs from the conserved cysteine through the conserved F or W. The D gene is left open where the match is weak. A clone size is listed for some rows: how often the clone was seen (once, few, many), or a class if it is expanded.

TRBV7-9	TRBJ2-7	many	TRBD2	CASSRLAGVDEQYF	TGTGCCAGCAGCCGCCTAGCGGGAGTAGACGAGCAGTACTTC
TRBV7-9	TRBJ1-2	NA	NA	CASSSLTKRSYGYTF	TGTGCCAGCAGCTCCTTAACGAAAAGGAGCTATGGCTACACCTTC
TRBV9	TRBJ2-1	NA	NA	CASSVANRVEQFF	TGTGCCAGCAGCGTAGCGAACCGGGTGGAGCAGTTCTTC
TRBV24-1	TRBJ2-1	NA	NA	CATSDFAEGQFF	TGTGCCACCAGTGATTTTGCAGAGGGGCAGTTCTTC
TRBV5-4	TRBJ2-7	NA	NA	CASSTGGQSYEQYF	TGTGCCAGCAGCACCGGGGGGCAGAGCTACGAGCAGTACTTC
TRBV5-4	TRBJ2-1	NA	NA	CASSFERSSYNEQFF	TGTGCCAGCAGCTTCGAGAGGAGCTCCTACAATGAGCAGTTCTTC
TRBV4-1	TRBJ1-2	NA	NA	CASSQDPAGAINYGYTF	TGCGCCAGCAGCCAAGATCCCGCAGGGGCCATTAACTATGGCTACACCTTC
TRBV5-5	TRBJ1-1	NA	NA	CASSGRGGERITEAFF	TGTGCCAGCAGCGGACGGGGGGGCGAAAGGATAACTGAAGCTTTCTTT
TRBV23-1	TRBJ1-5	NA	TRBD1	CASSSLPGQGTNQPQHF	TGCGCCAGCAGTTCCCTTCCGGGACAGGGTACCAATCAGCCCCAGCATTTT
TRBV11-2	TRBJ2-5	NA	TRBD2	CASSLIREGPSQETQYF	TGTGCCAGCAGCTTAATTAGGGAGGGGCCTTCCCAAGAGACCCAGTACTTC
TRBV6-5	TRBJ1-5	NA	TRBD1	CASSPTGASQPQHF	TGTGCCAGCAGCCCGACAGGGGCAAGTCAGCCCCAGCATTTT
TRBV19	TRBJ1-5	once	TRBD1	CASHGQGLYSNQPQHF	TGTGCCAGTCACGGACAGGGACTTTATAGCAATCAGCCCCAGCATTTT
TRBV28	TRBJ2-3	NA	TRBD2	CASSLWTSGESTQYF	TGTGCCAGCAGTTTATGGACTAGCGGGGAGTCTACGCAGTATTTT
TRBV2	TRBJ2-7	NA	TRBD1	CASSRQGVRYEQYF	TGTGCCAGCAGTCGACAGGGGGTTCGATACGAGCAGTACTTC
TRBV9	TRBJ1-3	NA	NA	CASSVQGGSSGNTIYF	TGTGCCAGCAGCGTACAAGGGGGAAGCTCTGGAAACACCATATATTTT
TRBV4-2	TRBJ2-2	NA	TRBD2	CASSQLSGRNTGELFF	TGTGCCAGCAGCCAACTTAGCGGGAGAAACACCGGGGAGCTGTTTTTT
TRBV19	TRBJ2-3	NA	TRBD2	CASSIDSGTSTDTQYF	TGTGCCAGTAGTATAGATAGCGGGACTAGCACAGATACGCAGTATTTT